One and the same sample provided the 16 T cell receptor beta chains below, sequenced in a study of blood T cell repertoires in COVID-19. Sequenced by immunoSEQ multiplex PCR; TCRdb stores in-frame clones only, minus some. The table lists approximately 170,000 clones, around 89% of them singletons. The sequencing input was peripheral blood. The receptors here all came from a man aged 60-69 years with acute or convalescent COVID-19.

V gene TRBV6-1 combines with J gene TRBJ2-7; possibly TRBD1 for D (5 bases). With 2 bases removed from V and 3 bases from J, the gap between germline ends came to 14 bases. This CDR3 has 15 residues. CDR1 is MNHNS, CDR2 SASEGT, per germline. The DNA for the CDR3 is TGTGCCAGCAGTGAATCACCAGGGCTGGTCTACGAGCAGTACGTC. It yields the protein CASSESPGLVYEQYV.

The chain joins TRBV28 to TRBJ2-1; 7 nucleotides align to TRBD1. Per germline, CDR1 MDHEN and CDR2 SYDVKM. The CDR3 consists of 14 residues. Germline trimming cut 2 bases from V and 2 bases from J; bases unmatched to any gene: 0. Here the CDR3 DNA reads TGTGCCAGCAGTTTAGGGACAGCCTACAATGAGCAGTTCTTC. Its translation is CASSLGTAYNEQFF.

CDR3: CASSQGQGFNGNQPQHF. Written as DNA, the CDR3 is TGTGCCAGTAGCCAAGGACAGGGCTTTAATGGCAATCAGCCCCAGCATTTT. This chain uses TRBV19 with TRBJ1-5, with 8 bases that match TRBD1. The CDR3 spans 17 residues. The trim removed 6 bases at V and 2 bases at J, leaving 12 bases unmatched. CDR1 and CDR2 (germline): LNHDA, SQIVND (reference sequence). Together with reference TRBV19 and TRBJ1-5, the CDR3 gives the full variable domain: DGGITQSPKYLFRKEGQNVTLSCEQNLNHDAMYWYRQDPGQGLRLIYYSQIVNDFQKGDIAEGYSVSREKKESFPLTVTSAQKNPTAFYLCASSQGQGFNGNQPQHFGDGTRLSIL.

The V gene is TRBV5-6, the J gene TRBJ1-4, with 12 nucleotides matching TRBD1. Germline lookup yields CDR1 SGHDT and CDR2 YYEEEE. V shed 2 bases, J shed 7 bases, and the junction held 6 bases outside the gene matches. The CDR3 covers 16 residues. CDR3 loop: CASSFGTGGSIEKLFF. CDR3 in DNA: TGTGCCAGCAGCTTTGGGACAGGGGGCAGTATTGAAAAACTGTTTTTT.

The chain carries TRBV6-5 and TRBJ2-3, with 10 bases identical to TRBD2. In germline, CDR1 is MNHEY, CDR2 SVGAGI. J gave up 5 bases and V 0 bases, and 5 bases lay outside the gene matches. This CDR3 contains 16 residues. CDR3 in DNA: TGTGCCAGCAGTTACTCGAGCGGGGGGGCCCAAGATACGCAGTATTTT. Amino acid sequence: CASSYSSGGAQDTQYF.

The CDR3 loop is CASSYPGQGIVETQYF. The CDR3 DNA reads TGTGCCAGCAGTTACCCGGGACAGGGGATAGTAGAGACCCAGTACTTC. The gene calls are TRBV6-6 and TRBJ2-5; 10 bases match TRBD1. The CDR3 is 16 amino acids. The junction had 7 bases not matched to a gene; V was cut back by 2 bases and J by 4 bases. CDR1 and CDR2 from the germline V gene are MNHNY and SVGAGI (reference sequence).

The chain carries TRBV30 and TRBJ1-4; tentatively, D is TRBD1 (6 bases). V lost 5 bases and J lost 5, with 15 bases in between. CDR1 is GTSNPN and CDR2 is SVGIG in the germline V gene (reference sequence). The CDR3 has 14 residues. CDR3 DNA sequence: TGTGCCTGGGGAGGGGGAGGGGAGAATGAAAAACTGTTTTTT. This codes for CAWGGGGENEKLFF.

The chain links TRBV5-1 to TRBJ1-1, with TRBD1 as a possible D gene (5 bases). Germline V gene sequence: CDR1 SGHRS, CDR2 YFSETQ. The CDR3 has 14 residues. Trimming took 0 bases from V and 3 from J, leaving 9 bases between them. This chain's CDR3 is CASSLEGRYTEAFF. The CDR3 DNA follows: TGCGCCAGCAGCTTGGAGGGGCGGTACACTGAAGCTTTCTTT.

This clone has only a few counts. V and J are TRBV6-2 or TRBV6-3 and TRBJ1-2, with D unclear. V was pared by 2 bases and J by 8 bases, with 15 bases between. The CDR3 consists of 14 residues. CDR1 and CDR2 from the germline V gene are MNHEY and SVGEGT. CDR3 loop: CASSYLLVLRGYTF. In DNA, the CDR3 is TGTGCCAGCAGTTACCTCCTGGTCCTCAGGGGCTACACCTTC.

The V and J genes are TRBV19 and TRBJ1-2, with no clear D. The ends were cut back, 6 bases at V and 8 bases at J, with 13 bases in the middle. This CDR3 is built from 12 residues. CDR1 and CDR2 (germline): LNHDA, SQIVND (reference sequence). The CDR3 protein is CASRPRGGGYTF. In nucleotides, the CDR3 is TGTGCCAGTAGGCCGCGCGGAGGGGGCTACACCTTC.

The chain links TRBV9 to TRBJ1-6; 9 positions agree with TRBD1. The V gene's germline CDR1 is SGDLS and CDR2 YYNGEE. This CDR3 has 16 amino acids. The trim removed 3 bases at V and 2 bases at J, leaving 3 bases unmatched. The CDR3 sequence is CASSATGGAYNSPLHF. CDR3 in DNA: TGTGCCAGCAGCGCCACAGGGGGCGCCTATAATTCACCCCTCCACTTT.

The CDR3 nucleotides are TGTGCCAGCTCACCCTGGACAGGCACAGATACGCAGTATTTT. Translated, it gives CASSPWTGTDTQYF. The genes are TRBV18 and TRBJ2-3; D perhaps matches TRBD1 (6 bases). The CDR3 is 14 amino acids. V lost 3 bases to trimming and J lost 1 base, with 8 bases between them. CDR1 and CDR2 (germline): KGHSH, LQKENI.

This clone was detected a few times. V usage is TRBV6-6 and J usage is TRBJ1-2; a weak D match, TRBD1 (5 bases). Germline CDR1 reads MNHNY; CDR2 reads SVGAGI (reference sequence). Between the trimmed V and J ends, which lost 5 bases and 2 bases, there was a span of 18 bases. The CDR3 consists of 16 residues. In DNA form, the CDR3 reads TGTGCCAGCAGTGGACACAATTTGGCCGTCAACTATGGCTACACCTTC. Its protein product is CASSGHNLAVNYGYTF.

The chain couples TRBV7-2 to TRBJ2-1; 10 nucleotides align to TRBD1. V shed 3 bases, J shed 12 bases, and the junction held 11 bases outside the gene matches. The CDR3 length is 15 residues. Germline CDR1 reads SGHTA; CDR2 reads FQGNSA. The CDR3 is CASSLGTGAQSGQFF. CDR3 sequence (DNA): TGTGCCAGCAGCTTGGGGACAGGGGCCCAGTCCGGGCAGTTCTTC.

The chain couples TRBV6-5 to TRBJ1-4; unclear D gene. The germline V gene encodes CDR1 MNHEY and CDR2 SVGAGI. The CDR3 has 13 amino acids. The germline V and J ends were trimmed by 8 bases and 8 bases, with 15 bases remaining between them. CDR3 nucleotide sequence: TGTGCCAGCTCCAGGAGGGATGACGAAAAACTGTTTTTT. Protein: CASSRRDDEKLFF.

The V and J genes are TRBV5-5 and TRBJ1-1; 7 nucleotides agree with TRBD1. CDR1 SGHKS and CDR2 YYEKEE come from the germline V gene (reference sequence). V shed 7 bases and J 3 bases; nucleotides not matched to a gene: 6. The CDR3 runs 13 residues. CDR3 nucleotide sequence: TGTGCCAGCGCCGGACAGGTGGACACTGAAGCTTTCTTT. It translates to CASAGQVDTEAFF.